Sequencing of this TCR beta chain was carried out in a study of Ad26.COV2.S vaccination and SARS-CoV-2 variants. Some clones are missing from TCRdb's copy, which holds only in-frame ones; the method was immunoSEQ multiplex PCR. This table has 350,000 to 500,000 clones, 80% to 90% appearing once. The treatment here: some 20 received Ad26.COV2.S at low or high dose, single or two shots; 5 received placebo; per-sample allocation not given. Samples came from day 63 after the first vaccine or placebo injection. An adult aged 18-55 years in Boston served as the donor. Per germline, CDR1 MGHRA and CDR2 YSYEKL. This CDR3 spans 14 amino acids. Trimming cost V 10 bases and J 1 base, with 16 bases left between them.

This specimen consisted of peripheral blood, obtained in a trial of Ad26.COV2.S vaccine versus placebo. The V call is TRBV4-1, the J call TRBJ2-5, with a tentative D call TRBD1 (5 bases). The receptor was derived from a person between 18 and 60 years old who received the Ad26.COV2.S COVID-19 vaccine or a placebo. In DNA form, the CDR3 reads TGCGCCACCCAGGGCAGCCGAGGCCAAGAGACCCAGTACTTC. It encodes CATQGSRGQETQYF.